The 26 T cell receptor beta chains given below trace back to one sample, sequenced in a study of early T cells in non-severe SARS-CoV-2 infection. TCRdb recomputed calls from the 5' RACE reads with MiXCR, one row per CDR3 protein. The profile shows roughly 56,000 distinct CDR3 sequences, about 11% of them singletons. The source material was whole blood. Every receptor here comes from an adult who was a healthcare worker with PCR-confirmed SARS-CoV-2 infection or an uninfected control (not recorded which).

This chain uses TRBV7-3 with TRBJ1-1; 7 bases line up with TRBD1. Germline V gene data show CDR1 as SGHTA and CDR2 as FQGTGA. Trimming cost V 1 base and J 0 bases; bases outside gene matches: 8. The CDR3 length is 17 residues. CDR3 in DNA: TGTGCCAGCAGCTTAAGGTGGGACAGCCCGATGAACACTGAAGCTTTCTTT. This codes for CASSLRWDSPMNTEAFF.

This clonotype was seen repeatedly, ten times or more. V and J are TRBV10-1 and TRBJ1-1; unclear D gene. The CDR3 sequence is 15 residues long. Per germline, CDR1 WNHNN and CDR2 SYGVQD (reference sequence). Trimming left V 3 bases short and J 0 bases short, with 11 bases between. This chain's CDR3 is CASSDYQTVNTEAFF. In nucleotides, the CDR3 is TGCGCCAGCAGTGATTATCAGACCGTGAACACTGAAGCTTTCTTT.

The rearrangement uses TRBV2 and TRBJ2-3; D unclear. Trimming stripped 2 bases from V and 4 bases from J, with 16 bases between. Germline CDR1 SNHLY, CDR2 FYNNEI. This CDR3 has 16 amino acids. The CDR3 DNA reads as TGTGCCAGCAGTGAAAGAAGGCTAGAAGGACCAGATACGCAGTATTTT. It yields the protein CASSERRLEGPDTQYF.

This chain connects TRBV27 to TRBJ1-1; 8 nucleotides match TRBD1. The CDR3 length is 18 residues. V lost 7 bases and J lost 5; bases outside the gene matches: 21. Germline CDR1 reads MNHEY; CDR2 reads SMNVEV (reference sequence). DNA for the CDR3: TGTGCCAGCAAAAACACCGCCAGGGGGCTATGGAAGGAAACTGAAGCTTTCTTT. Translated, it gives CASKNTARGLWKETEAFF.

This clonotype was counted ten times or more. The chain employs TRBV7-9 and TRBJ2-7, with D perhaps given as TRBD1 or TRBD2 (6 bases each). V lost 3 bases and J 4 bases, leaving 10 bases between the germline ends. Germline-derived CDR1 and CDR2 are SEHNR and FQNEAQ (reference sequence). This CDR3 has 13 residues. CDR3 protein: CASSFSGAYEQYF. As DNA, the CDR3 is TGTGCCAGCAGCTTTTCGGGGGCTTACGAGCAGTACTTC.

Many counts were recorded for this clonotype. The chain uses TRBV5-1 and TRBJ2-1; the D gene could be TRBD1 or TRBD2 (6 bases each). Germline V lookup: CDR1 SGHRS, CDR2 YFSETQ. V was shortened by 4 bases and J by 3 bases, with 8 bases between the two germline ends. The CDR3 spans 13 residues. The CDR3 region is CASSGGRYNEQFF. DNA for the CDR3: TGCGCCAGCAGCGGGGGGCGCTACAATGAGCAGTTCTTC.

Only a few counts were recorded for this clonotype. J is TRBJ2-1 and V is TRBV20-1, with a tentative D call TRBD1 (6 bases). V gave up 3 bases and J gave up 8 bases, with 17 bases separating them. Looked up from germline, CDR1 is DFQATT and CDR2 is SNEGSKA (reference sequence). The CDR3 has 14 residues. In DNA form, the CDR3 reads TGCAGTGCTAGGAGGGACATTGGGGGCGATGAGCAGTTCTTC. It codes for CSARRDIGGDEQFF.

Many counts were recorded for this clonotype. The chain couples TRBV29-1 to TRBJ2-6; D may correspond to TRBD1 or TRBD2 (5 bases each). Trimming left V 6 bases short and J 0 bases short, with 15 bases between. The CDR3 runs to 16 residues. Germline V gene lookup returns CDR1 SQVTM and CDR2 ANQGSEA. CDR3 DNA: TGCAGCGTGGCCGGGGAAAGGGGCTCTGGGGCCAACGTCCTGACTTTC. It codes for CSVAGERGSGANVLTF.

The chain employs TRBV5-1 and TRBJ1-2; 7 bases map to TRBD1. The CDR3 is 14 amino acids. V trimming: 4 bases; J trimming: 5 bases; junction bases outside the gene matches: 8. Germline CDR1 SGHRS, CDR2 YFSETQ. The CDR3 spells CASSPTQGSYGYTF. The DNA for the CDR3 is TGCGCCAGCAGCCCTACACAGGGGTCTTATGGCTACACCTTC.

This clonotype was seen repeatedly, ten times or more. This chain uses TRBV11-2 with TRBJ2-7; the match to TRBD1 covers 8 bases. The CDR3 totals 15 residues. The V gene's germline CDR1 is SGHAT and CDR2 FQNNGV. Trimming at V came to 5 bases and at J to 4 bases, leaving 10 bases not matched to a gene. The CDR3 here is CASSRIRGREYEQYF. In nucleotides, the CDR3 is TGTGCCAGCAGCCGAATCAGGGGGCGGGAATACGAGCAGTACTTC.

The gene calls are TRBV7-2 and TRBJ1-1; D is undetermined. This CDR3 region has 13 residues. V dropped 5 bases and J dropped 4 bases, with 11 bases sitting between them. Germline V gene sequence: CDR1 SGHTA, CDR2 FQGNSA. CDR3: CASSTQMSTEAFF. CDR3 nucleotides: TGTGCCAGCAGCACCCAGATGAGCACTGAAGCTTTCTTT. Drawing the rest from reference TRBV7-2 and TRBJ1-1, the complete variable domain is GAGVSQSPSNKVTEKGKDVELRCDPISGHTALYWYRQSLGQGLEFLIYFQGNSAPDKSGLPSDRFSAERTGGSVSTLTIQRTQQEDSAVYLCASSTQMSTEAFFGQGTRLTVV.

This clonotype was counted at least ten times. The V call is TRBV7-2, the J call TRBJ1-5; TRBD1 is a possible D gene (6 bases). V was cut by 1 base and J by 4 bases, with 8 bases left in between. There are 14 residues in the CDR3. Germline CDR1 and CDR2: SGHTA and FQGNSA. The CDR3 DNA sequence: TGTGCCAGCAGCTTAGGGACAGCAAATCAGCCCCAGCATTTT. It translates to CASSLGTANQPQHF.

Only a few counts were recorded for this clonotype. The CDR3 region is CASSLHTSGNTEAFF. As DNA, the CDR3 is TGTGCCAGCAGCTTACACACCTCAGGGAACACTGAAGCTTTCTTT. The chain carries TRBV7-3 and TRBJ1-1, with D unclear. CDR3 size: 15 residues. The V gene's germline CDR1 is SGHTA and CDR2 FQGTGA. The V and J ends lost 2 bases and 1 base respectively, with 11 bases between them.

This clonotype was found many times. This sequence joins TRBV12-3 or TRBV12-4 and TRBJ1-5; 7 bases align to TRBD1. The V and J ends lost 1 base and 4 bases, in that order; junction bases with no gene match: 4. The CDR3 is 15 residues long. The CDR3 DNA reads TGTGCCAGCAGTTTAGTGGACAGGACAAATCAGCCCCAGCATTTT. Its translation: CASSLVDRTNQPQHF.

The sample holds many counts of this clonotype. The chain employs TRBV6-6 and TRBJ1-2, with D possibly being TRBD1 (5 bases). V lost 2 bases and J lost 7, with 8 bases in between. Per the germline V gene, CDR1 is MNHNY and CDR2 is SVGAGI (reference sequence). The CDR3 length is 12 residues. CDR3 region: CASSYPGLGYTF. CDR3 coding DNA: TGTGCCAGCAGTTACCCAGGGCTTGGCTACACCTTC.

Only a few counts were recorded for this clonotype. V is TRBV20-1 and J is TRBJ2-1, with TRBD2 as a possible D gene (6 bases). The V end was cut by 6 bases, the J end by 7 bases, with 19 bases between. The CDR3 consists of 14 residues. Germline lookup yields CDR1 DFQATT and CDR2 SNEGSKA (reference sequence). CDR3 loop: CSAWGTGGYNEQFF. Written as DNA, the CDR3 is TGCAGTGCGTGGGGGACTGGAGGGTATAATGAGCAGTTCTTC.

Many counts were recorded for this clonotype. The chain uses TRBV7-9 and TRBJ2-7; D is uncertain. This CDR3 has 12 residues. V dropped 3 bases and J dropped 3 bases, with 6 bases sitting between them. Germline V gene sequence: CDR1 SEHNR, CDR2 FQNEAQ (reference sequence). CDR3 region: CASSLTHYEQYF. CDR3 coding DNA: TGTGCCAGCAGCTTGACCCACTACGAGCAGTACTTC.

This clonotype turned up a few times. This rearrangement joins TRBV10-1 to TRBJ1-1, with D hard to call. The CDR3 has 13 residues. Germline V CDR1 and CDR2: WNHNN, SYGVQD (reference sequence). The ends were cut back, 1 base at V and 1 base at J, with 4 bases in the middle. DNA of the CDR3: TGCGCCAGCAGTGAGTATGGGAACACTGAAGCTTTCTTT. It is translated as CASSEYGNTEAFF.

This clonotype was detected only a few times. This chain uses TRBV4-3 with TRBJ2-1, with 11 positions matching TRBD2. The length of the CDR3 is 18 residues. The trim removed 0 bases at V and 8 bases at J, leaving 12 bases unmatched. Germline values: CDR1 LGHNA, CDR2 YSLEER. The CDR3 coding sequence is TGCGCCAGCAGCCAAGATTGGGCACTAGCGGGAGATCAAGATGAGCAGTTCTTC. Translating gives CASSQDWALAGDQDEQFF.

This clonotype showed up many times. V and J are TRBV30 and TRBJ1-3, with no clear D. Trimming removed 4 bases at V and 0 bases at J, with 28 bases between. Germline CDR1 is GTSNPN and CDR2 is SVGIG (reference sequence). The CDR3 runs to 20 residues. The CDR3, as DNA: TGTGCCTGGACAGGAGGACGAATCCGAGACTCGGCCCACTCTGGAAACACCATATATTTT. Amino acids: CAWTGGRIRDSAHSGNTIYF. Looking up the rest from reference TRBV30 and TRBJ1-3 gives the full variable domain: SQTIHQWPATLVQPVGSPLSLECTVEGTSNPNLYWYRQAAGRGLQLLFYSVGIGQISSEVPQNLSASRPQDRQFILSSKKLLLSDSGFYLCAWTGGRIRDSAHSGNTIYFGEGSWLTVV.

This clonotype was detected ten times or more. The V gene is TRBV6-5, the J gene TRBJ2-1; 8 bases line up with TRBD2. The trim removed 6 bases at V and 11 bases at J, leaving 21 bases unmatched. The germline V gene has CDR1 MNHEY and CDR2 SVGAGI. The CDR3 length is 17 residues. The CDR3 coding sequence is TGTGCCAGCAGGTCGATCCCGGGACTAGTATTCAATGAGCAGCAGTTCTTC. This translates into CASRSIPGLVFNEQQFF.

The chain joins TRBV5-1 to TRBJ2-1, with 8 bases lining up with TRBD2. Germline V gene data show CDR1 as SGHRS and CDR2 as YFSETQ. The CDR3 sequence is 15 residues long. With 0 bases clipped from V and 10 bases from J, the junction kept 9 bases outside the gene matches. The CDR3, as DNA: TGCGCCAGCAGCTTGGGGACTAGCCTAATTCTGGAGCAGTTCTTC. Its translation: CASSLGTSLILEQFF.

This clonotype turned up a few times. The V call is TRBV20-1, the J call TRBJ2-1; the D is unclear. The V gene lost 6 bases and the J gene lost 2 bases, with 5 bases spanning the gap. Per germline, CDR1 DFQATT and CDR2 SNEGSKA (reference sequence). The CDR3 spans 11 residues. The CDR3 nucleotides read TGCAGTGCCCCAGCCTACAATGAGCAGTTCTTC. Translation gives CSAPAYNEQFF.

This clonotype was observed a few times. This chain joins TRBV9 and TRBJ1-1; D is undetermined. The CDR3 runs to 13 residues. Germline loops: CDR1 SGDLS, CDR2 YYNGEE. Trimming removed 1 base from V and 0 bases from J, with 4 bases in between. CDR3 nucleotides: TGTGCCAGCAGCGTACAGATGAACACTGAAGCTTTCTTT. It translates to CASSVQMNTEAFF. The variable domain in full, completed from reference TRBV9 and TRBJ1-1, reads DSGVTQTPKHLITATGQRVTLRCSPRSGDLSVYWYQQSLDQGLQFLIQYYNGEERAKGNILERFSAQQFPDLHSELNLSSLELGDSALYFCASSVQMNTEAFFGQGTRLTVV.

This chain uses TRBV6-5 with TRBJ1-5, with 10 bases lining up with TRBD1. From germline, CDR1 is MNHEY and CDR2 SVGAGI. The CDR3 length is 14 residues. With V trimmed by 7 bases and J by 6 bases, 6 bases remained unmatched. CDR3 loop: CASKGTGVGQPQHF. CDR3 bases: TGTGCCAGCAAAGGGACAGGGGTCGGTCAGCCCCAGCATTTT.

This clonotype was recorded many times. The J gene is TRBJ2-1, the V gene TRBV30, with 13 positions matching TRBD2. The germline V gene encodes CDR1 GTSNPN and CDR2 SVGIG (reference sequence). V gave up 2 bases and J gave up 7 bases; unmatched junction bases: 11. The CDR3 is 17 residues long. The CDR3 DNA is TGTGCCTGGAGTCCACTTCGGACTAGCGGGGGAACTAATGAGCAGTTCTTC. Its protein is CAWSPLRTSGGTNEQFF. Drawing the rest from reference TRBV30 and TRBJ2-1, the complete variable domain is SQTIHQWPATLVQPVGSPLSLECTVEGTSNPNLYWYRQAAGRGLQLLFYSVGIGQISSEVPQNLSASRPQDRQFILSSKKLLLSDSGFYLCAWSPLRTSGGTNEQFFGPGTRLTVL.